This is a list of T cell receptor beta chains from one sample in a study of CD8 T cells in Susac syndrome. TCRdb ran MiXCR on the immunoSEQ multiplex PCR reads and lists one entry per CDR3 protein. The profile shows roughly 86,000 distinct CDR3 sequences, about 96% of them singletons. What was sequenced was CD8+ T cells from PBMCs. The receptors derive from a human donor with Susac syndrome. Both conserved end residues are part of each CDR3. The order of the fields is CDR3 protein, V gene.

CDR3: CASSPGQGLDEQYF; V: TRBV2
CDR3: CASSYGDMNTEAFF; V: TRBV6-2/TRBV6-3
CDR3: CASSQGPGTKSYNEQFF; V: TRBV4-3
CDR3: CAISATSGPQETQYF; V: TRBV10-3
CDR3: CASSQEERSAGELFF; V: TRBV14
CDR3: CASSAGWGNEQFF; V: TRBV6-1
CDR3: CSARKGVGQPQHF; V: TRBV20-1
CDR3: CASSPLSDEQFF; V: TRBV5-4
CDR3: CASQAGLARAVEQYF; V: TRBV6-5
CDR3: CAWSVTPLGQPVLSFF; V: TRBV30
CDR3: CASRYGQVLLSSYNEQFF; V: TRBV5-6
CDR3: CATSERQGTTGELFF; V: TRBV24-1
CDR3: CASSYRYTGELFF; V: TRBV27
CDR3: CSAGTGGVYEQYF; V: TRBV20-1
CDR3: CASSLGHGNTEAFF; V: TRBV12-3/TRBV12-4
CDR3: CASGVRVESYTF; V: TRBV12-3/TRBV12-4
CDR3: CASSQDGWTNEKLFF; V: TRBV3-1
CDR3: CASSISAGPADEQYF; V: TRBV19
CDR3: CSARDAGQGLGQPQHF; V: TRBV20-1
CDR3: CASGPETGSSGNTIYF; V: TRBV12-5
CDR3: CASSFGQGGYEQYF; V: TRBV27
CDR3: CALSGENTGELFF; V: TRBV30
CDR3: CSARREGTNTEAFF; V: TRBV20-1
CDR3: CASSVAPGSSTYGYTF; V: TRBV9
CDR3: CASSSFDLNTEAFF; V: TRBV5-4
CDR3: CASTRTSGGYNEQFF; V: TRBV2
CDR3: CASSSLRRGGAQPQETQYF; V: TRBV5-4
CDR3: CASSANTGGGYEQYF; V: TRBV9
CDR3: CASSQERVNSPLHF; V: TRBV4-2
CDR3: CASSLEGGTEAFF; V: TRBV4-3
CDR3: CASSLVRLETQYF; V: TRBV14
CDR3: CSAQQGVVEKLFF; V: TRBV20-1
CDR3: CASSLNRGKMDQEPQHF; V: TRBV7-9
CDR3: CSVGLGQAINEKLFF; V: TRBV29-1
CDR3: CATSGQGAGNTIYF; V: TRBV15
CDR3: CSVRSGSYGYTF; V: TRBV29-1
CDR3: CASSLWKGINTEAFF; V: TRBV7-3
CDR3: CASSLAGSADTQYF; V: TRBV7-9
CDR3: CASSTPLRGGLNTGELFF; V: TRBV9
CDR3: CASRARDSTGELFF; V: TRBV5-1
CDR3: CASSDVMSGLAYNEQFF; V: TRBV2
CDR3: CASSRSGTGGTEAFF; V: TRBV19
CDR3: CAWSGTSYNEQFF; V: TRBV30
CDR3: CASSPPGSGTQYF; V: TRBV28
CDR3: CAISESGGTTDTQYF; V: TRBV10-3
CDR3: CAWSVDATGELFF; V: TRBV30
CDR3: CASSSDPDYGYTF; V: TRBV28
CDR3: CASRQRGGGSNTEAFF; V: TRBV6-2/TRBV6-3
CDR3: CASSQNGGPRPQHF; V: TRBV4-1
CDR3: CSARSNTAQETQYF; V: TRBV20-1
CDR3: CASSPTRTAYEQYF; V: TRBV11-1
CDR3: CASSEGRTSGGQETQYF; V: TRBV6-1
CDR3: CSVMARDRDRPDTQYF; V: TRBV29-1
CDR3: CASSPPPRGNTEAFF; V: TRBV5-1
CDR3: CASSKTSGAFSTDTQYF; V: TRBV11-2
CDR3: CSASHFGQGSYEQYF; V: TRBV20-1
CDR3: CSARGSSASYEQYF; V: TRBV20-1